This T cell receptor (beta chain) was identified during a study of identical twins. Trimming left V 4 bases short and J 4 bases short, with 20 bases between. The germline gives CDR1 SQVTM, CDR2 ANQGSEA. This CDR3 spans 16 amino acids. This clonotype was found many times. Its specificity is unknown. General study findings and limits: Among beta out-of-frame sequences, excess sharing between twins appeared weaker.

TCRdb itself ran the 5' RACE reads through MiXCR, one entry per CDR3 protein. The data hold approximately 890,000 distinct CDR3 sequences, with around 12% observed a single time. This sample also belongs to another study, concerning yellow fever vaccine responses in identical twins.

Sequenced input: PBMCs. The chain has TRBV29-1 and TRBJ2-1; the D gene is possibly TRBD2 (5 bases). This receptor was identified in a woman younger than 35 in good health. CDR3 region: CSVVKVRGNEYNEQFF. CDR3 sequence (DNA): TGCAGCGTTGTCAAAGTTCGGGGAAATGAGTACAATGAGCAGTTCTTC.